The T cell receptor (beta chain) described here comes from a study of T-cell memory formation after mild COVID-19. Whole-study context: Clusters of TCRs were largely donor specific. Study results and caveats: Those CD4+ clones that contracted were mainly in CM and EM (CD8+ ones in EMRA). A subset of responding clones appeared in pre-infection memory, suggesting cross-reactive memory joined.

This clonotype was detected only a few times. What it recognizes is unknown. Germline V lookup: CDR1 LNHDA, CDR2 SQIVND (reference sequence). The CDR3 is made up of 16 amino acids. V was pared by 6 bases and J by 2 bases, with 6 bases of the junction left unmatched. TCRdb called the 5' RACE reads again in MiXCR, with one record for every CDR3 protein. Of a few hundred thousand distinct CDR3 sequences detected, about 21% appear once; the ten largest clones hold 12%. This TCR came from an adult woman who had mild COVID-19 (a few samples of this study predate the infection). Cell type and time point are not known. The sample taken for sequencing was PBMCs or a T cell subset sorted from them (not recorded which). J is TRBJ2-1 and V is TRBV19; 11 bases line up with TRBD2. CDR3 in DNA: TGTGCCAGTAGCCCCTCACTAGCGGGGGCCTACAATGAGCAGTTCTTC. Protein product: CASSPSLAGAYNEQFF.